This TCR beta chain was recorded in a study of blood T cell repertoires in COVID-19. The assay was immunoSEQ multiplex PCR, and TCRdb's table has in-frame clones only and misses some. The sample holds about 220,000 clones; 85% are singletons and the top ten take about 2.4%. Followed longitudinally, the Seattle patients had been enrolled during active infection. CDR1 SEHNR and CDR2 FQNEAQ come from the germline V gene (reference sequence). Trimming took 2 bases from V and 3 from J, leaving 18 bases between them. This CDR3 contains 17 residues. Sequencing was carried out using peripheral blood. This chain joins TRBV7-9 and TRBJ2-3; possibly TRBD2 for D (5 bases). The source of this sequence is a woman aged 65 to 85 with COVID-19, enrolled during active disease. The CDR3 spells CASSLKRAPAGTDTQYF. The CDR3, as DNA: TGTGCCAGCAGCTTAAAGAGGGCCCCGGCAGGAACAGATACGCAGTATTTT.